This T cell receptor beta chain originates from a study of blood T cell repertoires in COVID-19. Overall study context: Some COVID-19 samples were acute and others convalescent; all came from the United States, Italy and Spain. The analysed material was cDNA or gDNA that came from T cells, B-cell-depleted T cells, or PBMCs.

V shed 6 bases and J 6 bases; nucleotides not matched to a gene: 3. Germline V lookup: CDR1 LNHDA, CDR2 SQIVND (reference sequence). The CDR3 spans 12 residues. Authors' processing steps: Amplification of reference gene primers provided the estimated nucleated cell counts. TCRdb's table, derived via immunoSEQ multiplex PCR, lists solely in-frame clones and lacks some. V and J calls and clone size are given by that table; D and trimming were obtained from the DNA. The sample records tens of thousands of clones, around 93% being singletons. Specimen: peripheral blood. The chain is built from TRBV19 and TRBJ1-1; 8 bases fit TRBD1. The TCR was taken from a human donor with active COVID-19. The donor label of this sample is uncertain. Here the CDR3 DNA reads TGTGCCAGTAGCATGACAGGGGCTGAAGCTTTCTTT. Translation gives CASSMTGAEAFF. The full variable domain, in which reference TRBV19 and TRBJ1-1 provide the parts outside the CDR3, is DGGITQSPKYLFRKEGQNVTLSCEQNLNHDAMYWYRQDPGQGLRLIYYSQIVNDFQKGDIAEGYSVSREKKESFPLTVTSAQKNPTAFYLCASSMTGAEAFFGQGTRLTVV.